This T cell receptor (beta chain) was sequenced during a study of T cells in Graves' hyperthyroidism and ophthalmopathy (dated by TCRdb to the late 2010s). For context, the study as a whole: Peripheral blood was sampled at the time of initial diagnosis, prior to any treatment. A discovery cohort of about 95 patients, roughly 45 with Graves' ophthalmopathy and about 58 with stable Graves' hyperthyroidism, was used to find distinguishing TCR V-J signatures. Prospective prediction of ophthalmopathy was tested in an independent validation cohort of approximately 19 hyperthyroidism patients and 17 patients who later progressed to ophthalmopathy. The 95 to 100 discovery patients were randomly divided into training and test sets at a 7:3 ratio. In addition, the study compared T-cell repertoires in thyroid tissue and in blood from roughly 6 Graves' hyperthyroidism patients. Once sampling was done, hyperthyroidism patients were given methimazole at a starting dose of 30 mg daily, whereas ophthalmopathy patients were given high-dose intravenous methylprednisolone. According to the paper, TCR Vbeta CDR3 sequencing was carried out on over 130 peripheral blood samples, which came from under 50 ophthalmopathy, 75 or so hyperthyroidism and approximately 17 progressor patients.

Looking up the germline V gene yields CDR1 SNHLY and CDR2 FYNNEI. From cysteine to phenylalanine, the CDR3 is 11 amino acids long. Just the 33-base CDR3 DNA is kept, in frame starting at base 1. The V and J ends are trimmed by 7 bases and 5 bases, leaving 9 bases between them. The TCR beta CDR3 regions were amplified from RNA transcripts. For the first round of RT-PCR on the TCR CDR3, the HTBI primer set was used together with the Qiagen OneStep RT-PCR kit. Libraries were constructed in a second round of multiplex PCR, after which size selection and purification were performed. The libraries were sequenced on an Illumina HiSeq2000 using paired-end 100 bp reads. Concerning the study's data processing: SOAPnuke was used to process the raw data, throwing out any read that contained adapters or uncalled bases, had a mean Phred below 15, or lacked an exact constant-primer or identifier match. High-quality paired reads were merged with COPE v1.2.5, and unique nucleotide sequences were defined as clonotypes. MiTCR v1.1 was used to align clonotypes to the IMGT TRBV, TRBD and TRBJ reference segments. The analysis was restricted to V-J combinations with a frequency above 0.0001, which together covered 98% to 99.2% of the repertoires. The TCS score was defined as the ratio of F50 (clonal expansion) to E x V (chaos), calculated using BLOSUM62-based TCRdist between CDR3 peptides within each V-J. Welch's t-statistics and random forest reduced roughly 540 V-J features to roughly 13, which were used in a naive Bayes classifier (R e1071). TCRdb reprocessed the public reads (quality trimming at Q25 with fastp, clone calling with MiXCR) and kept in-frame beta chains. Identical CDR3 proteins give one entry, which carries the most common genes and DNA. The V and J calls here are based on TCRdb, not the publication. The sample table holds about 400,000 distinct CDR3 sequences, of which about 14% were seen once. Roughly 21% of the sample lies in the top ten.

This clonotype was seen only a few times. It has no known antigen specificity. No base-level quality is on record; no much larger clone is a single base apart. Results and caveats for the whole study, not just this receptor: In validation, the model predicted progression to ophthalmopathy a median of roughly 6.1 months before onset, with about 67% sensitivity and about 75% specificity. No statistical method was used to set the sample size in advance, and investigators knew the group allocation. A 13 V-J signature model separated ophthalmopathy from stable hyperthyroidism, with about 90% sensitivity and roughly 81% specificity in cross-validation and 80%/75% in testing. Blood samples also contained most of the expanded thyroid clonotypes (frequency above 0.001), which suggests that blood repertoires may reflect thyroid immune responses.

Ophthalmopathy patients had moderately to severely active disease, with a Clinical Activity Score of 3 or more, a NOSPECS grade of 4 or more, and a disease duration of less than 3 months. Any patient with an uncontrolled infection, another autoimmune disease, pregnancy or lactation was excluded. Diagnoses relied on clinical symptoms, serum thyroxine and TRAb, thyroid ultrasound and orbital computed tomography. PBMCs were separated from roughly 10 ml of fresh peripheral blood using Ficoll-Paque density gradient centrifugation. Total RNA was extracted with Trizol reagent, and quality was checked on an Agilent 2100 Bioanalyzer.

Sequencing was performed on blood. The rearrangement combines TRBV2 with TRBJ2-7; confidence is insufficient to name the D gene. This sequence originates from a woman aged 25 to 39 with Graves' ophthalmopathy. The CDR3 loop reads CASIGYNEQYF. The DNA sequence is given as TGTGCCAGCATTGGTTACAACGAGCAGTACTTC.